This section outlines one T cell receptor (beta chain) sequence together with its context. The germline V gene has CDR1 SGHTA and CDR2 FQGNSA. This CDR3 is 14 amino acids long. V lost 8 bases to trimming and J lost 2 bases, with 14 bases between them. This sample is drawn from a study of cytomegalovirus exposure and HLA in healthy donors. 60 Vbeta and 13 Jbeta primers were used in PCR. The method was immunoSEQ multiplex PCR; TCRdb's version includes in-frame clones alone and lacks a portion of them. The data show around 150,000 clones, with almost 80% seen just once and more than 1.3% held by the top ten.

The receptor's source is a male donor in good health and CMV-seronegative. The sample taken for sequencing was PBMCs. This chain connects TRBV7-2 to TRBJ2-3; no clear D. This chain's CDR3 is CASATKSYTDTQYF. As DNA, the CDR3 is TGTGCCAGCGCCACTAAAAGCTACACAGATACGCAGTATTTT. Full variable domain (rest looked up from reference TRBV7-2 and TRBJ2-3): GAGVSQSPSNKVTEKGKDVELRCDPISGHTALYWYRQSLGQGLEFLIYFQGNSAPDKSGLPSDRFSAERTGGSVSTLTIQRTQQEDSAVYLCASATKSYTDTQYFGPGTRLTVL.